This T cell receptor (beta chain) came from a study of control samples from healthy donors and cancer patients. Germline CDR1 and CDR2: MNHEY and SMNVEV (reference sequence). V was pared by 5 bases and J by 8 bases, with 14 bases of the junction left unmatched. The CDR3 extends over 15 amino acids. Clones were sequenced by immunoSEQ multiplex PCR, and TCRdb holds only the in-frame ones, with some missing. Of fewer than 200,000 clones in the sample, over 95% were seen once. The rearrangement uses TRBV27 and TRBJ1-1; 7 nucleotides line up with TRBD1. Material: blood. This clonotype was obtained from a woman in her 30s in good health. The CDR3 DNA reads TGTGCCAGCAGTCCGTACCTGGGACAGTATCTCGAAGCTTTCTTT. Its translation: CASSPYLGQYLEAFF.